What follows is one TCR beta chain and its context. The antigen remains undetermined. The sample originates from a study of T cell responses to AZD1222 COVID-19 vaccine. Study information: Recipients boosted at about 4 weeks or about 12 weeks are pooled.

The V segment lost 4 bases and the J segment 2 bases; nucleotides outside the gene matches: 8. Germline CDR1 SNHLY, CDR2 FYNNEI. The CDR3 has 16 residues. TCRdb keeps only in-frame clones here, not all; method: immunoSEQ multiplex PCR. Of some 90,000 clones listed, 89% are singletons. Study-wide results and caveats: It was only a handful of AZD1222 recipients who were seropositive at baseline. Increased Spike-specific TCR breadth and depth were observed after two AZD1222 doses. Every sample of the repertoires postdated the peak T cell response.

The chain joins TRBV2 to TRBJ2-7, with TRBD2 identical over 10 bases. This sample comprised peripheral blood, obtained on day 0 of AZD1222 vaccination. This clonotype was sampled from an adult in good health. The CDR3 DNA reads TGTGCCAGCAGTGTATTAGCGGGGGGACAAACCTACGAGCAGTACTTC. Translating gives CASSVLAGGQTYEQYF.